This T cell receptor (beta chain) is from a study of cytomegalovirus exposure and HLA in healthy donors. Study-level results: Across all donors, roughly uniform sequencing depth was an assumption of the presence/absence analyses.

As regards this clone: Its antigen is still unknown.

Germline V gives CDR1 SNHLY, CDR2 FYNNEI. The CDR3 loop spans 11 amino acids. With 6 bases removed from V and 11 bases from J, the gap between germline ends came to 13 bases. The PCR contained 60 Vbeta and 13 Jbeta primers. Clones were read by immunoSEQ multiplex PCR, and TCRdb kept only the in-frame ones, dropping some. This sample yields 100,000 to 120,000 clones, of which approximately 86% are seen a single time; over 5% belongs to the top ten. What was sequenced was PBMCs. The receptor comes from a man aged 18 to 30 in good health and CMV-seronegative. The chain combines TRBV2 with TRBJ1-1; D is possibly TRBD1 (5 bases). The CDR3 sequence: CASSADMKAFF. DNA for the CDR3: TGTGCCAGCAGCGCGGACATGAAGGCTTTCTTT.